This T cell receptor beta chain was retrieved from a study of cytomegalovirus exposure and HLA in healthy donors. Study conclusions and caveats: Reported performance of the classifier showed diagnosis of cytomegalovirus status with high specificity and sensitivity. A missense DCLRE1C variant was associated with V- and J-gene trimming of TCR beta chains in a later analysis, and an independent cohort replicated the association.

This clone was found a few times. Its antigen is not known. Other DNA variants within this sample encode the same CDR3. The germline gives CDR1 SGHTA, CDR2 FQGTGA. The length of the CDR3 is 12 residues. V lost 5 bases and J 4 bases, leaving 7 bases between the germline ends. 60 Vbeta and 13 Jbeta primers were used in PCR. The protocol was immunoSEQ multiplex PCR, while the TCRdb copy is restricted to in-frame clones and leaves out a portion. Of 180,000 or so clones listed, approximately 80% are singletons. The chain employs TRBV7-3 and TRBJ2-3; a possible D gene is TRBD2 (6 bases). The specimen was PBMCs. This receptor was identified in a boy aged 2 to 10 in good health and CMV-seronegative. CDR3 residues: CASSPGADTQYF. CDR3 DNA: TGTGCCAGCAGCCCGGGGGCAGATACGCAGTATTTT.